The 2 T cell receptor beta chains given below trace back to one sample, sequenced in a study of T cell responses to AZD1222 COVID-19 vaccine. Some clones are missing from TCRdb's copy, which holds only in-frame ones; the method was immunoSEQ multiplex PCR. The sample lists 150,000 to 250,000 clones, just over 90% occurring once. The source material was peripheral blood, sampled 28 days after the second AZD1222 dose. These receptors were taken from an adult who received the AZD1222 COVID-19 vaccine.

V and J are TRBV5-4 and TRBJ2-7; possibly TRBD2 for D (6 bases). With 0 bases removed from V and 0 bases from J, the gap between germline ends came to 10 bases. This CDR3 comprises 15 residues. Germline CDR1 SGHNT, CDR2 YYREEE (reference sequence). The CDR3 DNA follows: TGTGCCAGCAGCTTGGCCCTGACTAGCTCCTACGAGCAGTACTTC. This encodes CASSLALTSSYEQYF. Full variable domain (remainder filled in from reference TRBV5-4 and TRBJ2-7): ETGVTQSPTHLIKTRGQQVTLRCSSQSGHNTVSWYQQALGQGPQFIFQYYREEENGRGNFPPRFSGLQFPNYSSELNVNALELDDSALYLCASSLALTSSYEQYFGPGTRLTVT.

This clone has just one count. The chain links TRBV27 to TRBJ1-2; the D gene is possibly TRBD1 (6 bases). Trimming left V 1 base short and J 2 bases short, with 11 bases between. The germline gives CDR1 MNHEY, CDR2 SMNVEV (reference sequence). The CDR3 has 15 amino acids. The chain's CDR3 is CASSLYPQGNYGYTF. For the CDR3, the DNA is TGTGCCAGCAGTTTATACCCCCAGGGGAACTATGGCTACACCTTC.